Sequencing of this TCR beta chain was carried out in a study of T cells in localized non-small cell lung cancer. With respect to this clone: Antigen unknown.

Germline V CDR1 and CDR2: SQVTM, ANQGSEA. V was pared by 5 bases and J by 4 bases, with 15 bases between. The CDR3 totals 13 residues. Profiled with immunoSEQ multiplex PCR; TCRdb holds only in-frame clones, not every one. The data contain around 25,000 clones, approximately 85% of them singletons. Findings and limits, study-wide: Only one tumor region went through sequencing, so heterogeneity may still be there.

The sample in question was peripheral blood, obtained before any cancer treatment. This receptor was obtained from a woman between 35 and 75 years old with stage I lung adenocarcinoma. The chain carries TRBV29-1 and TRBJ2-7; TRBD2 is a possible D gene (6 bases). This CDR3 reads CSVWAGTSYEQYF. The CDR3 DNA reads TGCAGCGTTTGGGCAGGGACTTCTTACGAGCAGTACTTC.